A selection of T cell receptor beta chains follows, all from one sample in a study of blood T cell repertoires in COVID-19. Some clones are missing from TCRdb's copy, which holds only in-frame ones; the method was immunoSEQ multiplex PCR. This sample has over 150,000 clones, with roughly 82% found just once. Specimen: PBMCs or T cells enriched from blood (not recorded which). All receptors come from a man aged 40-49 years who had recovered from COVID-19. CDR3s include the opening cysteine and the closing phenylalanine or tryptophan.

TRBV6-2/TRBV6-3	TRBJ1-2	CASTPGQGKYGYTF
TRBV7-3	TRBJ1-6	CASSLNPGYNSPLHF
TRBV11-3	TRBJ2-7	CASSLGAGSLYEQYF
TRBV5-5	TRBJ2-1	CASSLVGAGGNEQFF
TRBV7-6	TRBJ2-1	CASSPLTSGSSNEQLF
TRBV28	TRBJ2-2	CASSLPGTMEGELFF
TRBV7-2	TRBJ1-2	CASSLDLRVLDYGYTF
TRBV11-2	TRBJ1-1	CASSLGGGWAFF
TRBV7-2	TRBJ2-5	CASSSPGTGVETQYF
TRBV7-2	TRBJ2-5	CASSLRTSEETQYF
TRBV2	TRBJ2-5	CAGGRGETQYF
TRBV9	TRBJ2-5	CASSVGQNQETQYF
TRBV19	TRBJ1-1	CASSLGTGYTEAFF
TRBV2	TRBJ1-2	CASSEFGQGSQANYGYTF
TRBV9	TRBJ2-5	CASRGQGATQYF
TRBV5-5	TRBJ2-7	CASSSGTGPKNSYEQYF
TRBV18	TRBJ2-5	CASSLRGVRGLDWGETQYF
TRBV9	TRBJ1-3	CASSYRDFSGNTIYF
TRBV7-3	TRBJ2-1	CASSPNGLAGPSSYNEQFF
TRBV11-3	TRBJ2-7	CASSPGTSGRHEQYF
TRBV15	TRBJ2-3	CATSIGLGKDTQYF
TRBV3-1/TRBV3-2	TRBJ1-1	CASSQEGTGLNTEAFF
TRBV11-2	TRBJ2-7	CASSPGPSGGGYEQYF
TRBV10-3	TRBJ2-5	CAIRGTLQETQYF
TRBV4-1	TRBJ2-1	CASSQPKPGQGPFREQFF
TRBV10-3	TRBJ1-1	CAISGSSRGSTEAFF
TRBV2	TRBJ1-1	CASSEQGAKGAFF